Presented here are 32 T cell receptor beta chains from one specimen sequenced in a study of cytomegalovirus exposure and HLA in healthy donors. In the PCR, 60 Vbeta and 13 Jbeta primers were used. Data came from immunoSEQ multiplex PCR; TCRdb stores just in-frame clones and leaves some out. Among around 37,000 clones listed, roughly 80% were seen once. The sequencing input was PBMCs. These receptors originate from a middle-aged man in good health and CMV-seronegative.

The chain carries TRBV7-2 and TRBJ2-3; the D gene is possibly TRBD2 (5 bases). Trimming removed 6 bases at V and 9 bases at J, with 10 bases between. The CDR3 sequence is 11 residues long. The germline CDR1 and CDR2 sequences are SGHTA and FQGNSA. CDR3 in DNA: TGTGCCAGCAGTTCTACGGGGACGCAGTATTTT. Translating it yields CASSSTGTQYF.

This clone was counted a few times. This sequence joins TRBV7-8 and TRBJ2-5; TRBD1 matches at 8 bases. The J call may be in error: the DNA end matches TRBJ2-7 better. Germline loops: CDR1 SGHVS, CDR2 FQNEAQ. The CDR3 extends over 15 amino acids. CDR3 nucleotide sequence: TGTGCCAGCAGCGAACGACAGGGGTCGGCCTACGAGCAGTACTTC. Translation gives CASSERQGSAYEQYF.

This chain joins TRBV11-2 and TRBJ1-2, with 8 bases aligning to TRBD1. Germline assignment: CDR1 SGHAT and CDR2 FQNNGV. CDR3 length equals 15 residues. J gave up 7 bases and V 4 bases, and 11 bases lay outside the gene matches. The CDR3 protein is CASSSRTGILVGYTF. The CDR3 DNA is TGTGCCAGCAGCTCTCGGACAGGGATTTTGGTTGGCTACACCTTC.

The V gene is TRBV7-2, the J gene TRBJ2-7, with 12 bases identical to TRBD1. This CDR3 region has 16 residues. The V gene end was trimmed by 5 bases and the J gene end by 5 bases; junction bases not matched to a gene: 10. Germline assignment: CDR1 SGHTA and CDR2 FQGNSA. The CDR3, as DNA: TGTGCCAGCAGCGCCAACCGGGACAGGGGGCGAAACGAGCAGTACTTC. Translating gives CASSANRDRGRNEQYF.

V and J are TRBV5-4 and TRBJ2-1, with D perhaps TRBD2 (6 bases). The length of the CDR3 is 15 residues. Trimming left V 6 bases short and J 1 base short, with 14 bases between. The germline gives CDR1 SGHNT, CDR2 YYREEE (reference sequence). CDR3 bases: TGTGCCAGCAAGTTGGACCGGGGGTCCTACAATGAGCAGTTCTTC. This translates into CASKLDRGSYNEQFF.

The V call is TRBV11-3, the J call TRBJ2-2; TRBD1 matches at 10 bases. The CDR3 sequence is 18 residues long. Germline CDR1 and CDR2: SGHNT and YENEEA. V gave up 5 bases and J gave up 4 bases; unmatched junction bases: 13. CDR3 DNA sequence: TGTGCCAGCAGCCCGGGACAGGGGCGTTCCGGTACCACCGGGGAGCTGTTTTTT. Its protein product is CASSPGQGRSGTTGELFF.

The chain links TRBV28 to TRBJ2-1; D unclear. CDR1 MDHEN and CDR2 SYDVKM come from the germline V gene. The CDR3 is 15 amino acids. The ends were cut back, 6 bases at V and 0 bases at J, with 12 bases in the middle. CDR3 coding DNA: TGTGCCAGCAGCCTAGACTCGAGCTCCTACAATGAGCAGTTCTTC. It is translated as CASSLDSSSYNEQFF. Complete variable domain (other parts from reference TRBV28 and TRBJ2-1): DVKVTQSSRYLVKRTGEKVFLECVQDMDHENMFWYRQDPGLGLRLIYFSYDVKMKEKGDIPEGYSVSREKKERFSLILESASTNQTSMYLCASSLDSSSYNEQFFGPGTRLTVL.

This chain uses TRBV18 with TRBJ2-2; 11 bases are shared with TRBD2. The CDR3 covers 16 residues. Trimming cost V 6 bases and J 4 bases; bases outside gene matches: 7. CDR1 and CDR2 (germline): KGHSH, LQKENI. The CDR3 region has the DNA TGTGCCAGCTCCCCGACTAGCGGGGAACCCACCGGGGAGCTGTTTTTT. Protein sequence: CASSPTSGEPTGELFF.

This clone was found once. J is TRBJ1-5 and V is TRBV4-2; 12 positions agree with TRBD1. Trimming at V came to 1 base and at J to 3 bases, leaving 4 bases not matched to a gene. Per the germline V gene, CDR1 is LGHNA and CDR2 is YNFKEQ. There are 17 residues in the CDR3. DNA of the CDR3: TGTGCCAGCAGCCAAGGGGGGACAGGGGGCTTCAATCAGCCCCAGCATTTT. Translation: CASSQGGTGGFNQPQHF.

The genes are TRBV28 and TRBJ1-1; D uncertain. This CDR3 is built from 12 residues. CDR1 and CDR2 from the germline V gene are MDHEN and SYDVKM. With 6 bases removed from V and 3 bases from J, the gap between germline ends came to 8 bases. CDR3 DNA sequence: TGTGCCAGCAGCCGGGGAGACACTGAAGCTTTCTTT. This codes for CASSRGDTEAFF.

V usage is TRBV6-6 and J usage is TRBJ2-3; D remains ambiguous. Deletions cut 1 base from V and 4 bases from J, with 9 bases between. Germline CDR1 and CDR2: MNHNY and SVGAGI (reference sequence). CDR3 length: 14 residues. The CDR3 sequence is CASSYLQAADTQYF. In nucleotides, the CDR3 is TGTGCCAGCAGTTACTTGCAGGCCGCAGATACGCAGTATTTT.

The V and J genes are TRBV5-1 and TRBJ2-3, with 11 nucleotides matching TRBD2. V lost 0 bases and J lost 0; bases outside the gene matches: 6. From germline, CDR1 is SGHRS and CDR2 YFSETQ. The CDR3 is 18 residues long. CDR3 coding DNA: TGCGCCAGCAGCTTGGGACAACTAGCGGGAGCAAGCACAGATACGCAGTATTTT. This sequence encodes CASSLGQLAGASTDTQYF.

V is TRBV25-1 and J is TRBJ2-5; TRBD2 might be the D (5 bases). The germline gives CDR1 MGHDK, CDR2 SYGVNS. V lost 1 base and J 2 bases, leaving 8 bases between the germline ends. The CDR3 runs 14 residues. For the CDR3, the DNA is TGTGCCAGCAGTGAATTCCGGGATCAAGAGACCCAGTACTTC. Encoded protein: CASSEFRDQETQYF.

This clone was picked up one time. V and J are TRBV6-6 and TRBJ2-1; 11 nucleotides match TRBD2. The V segment lost 6 bases and the J segment 6 bases; nucleotides outside the gene matches: 4. Germline V CDR1 and CDR2: MNHNY, SVGAGI (reference sequence). This CDR3 spans 14 amino acids. As DNA, the CDR3 is TGTGCCAGCAGATCTAGCGGGAGGCGCAATGAGCAGTTCTTC. It codes for CASRSSGRRNEQFF.

J is TRBJ2-5 and V is TRBV5-1, with TRBD1 matching 7 bases. The J segment lost 4 bases and the V segment lost 4 bases, leaving 10 bases of the junction unmatched. Looked up from germline, CDR1 is SGHRS and CDR2 is YFSETQ. This CDR3 spans 15 amino acids. CDR3 protein: CASSRERAGGETQYF. CDR3 coding DNA: TGCGCCAGCAGCAGGGAGAGGGCAGGGGGAGAGACCCAGTACTTC.

The chain links TRBV21-1 to TRBJ2-5; the table's D call TRBD2 went unverified against the DNA. TRBV21-1 is marked as a pseudogene. The CDR3 totals 13 residues. The CDR3 here is CASMASMRKTQYF. CDR3 coding DNA: TGTGCCAGCATGGCCTCCATGAGGAAGACCCAGTACTTC.

The count of this clone is one. This rearrangement joins TRBV7-2 to TRBJ1-6; tentative D call: TRBD1 (6 bases). Germline-derived CDR1 and CDR2 are SGHTA and FQGNSA. The CDR3 sequence is 13 residues long. V lost 3 bases and J lost 7, with 7 bases in between. CDR3 nucleotides: TGTGCCAGCAGCTTGGACAGCAATTCACCCCTCCACTTT. This codes for CASSLDSNSPLHF.

The V gene is TRBV7-6, the J gene TRBJ1-3; 9 nucleotides line up with TRBD1. Germline-derived CDR1 and CDR2 are SGHVS and FNYEAQ. With 5 bases clipped from V and 4 bases from J, the junction kept 9 bases outside the gene matches. The CDR3 covers 16 residues. DNA of the CDR3: TGTGCCAGCAGCCCAAGGGACAGGGTGGTCGGAAACACCATATATTTT. Translation: CASSPRDRVVGNTIYF. Together with reference TRBV7-6 and TRBJ1-3, the CDR3 gives the full variable domain: GAGVSQSPRYKVTKRGQDVALRCDPISGHVSLYWYRQALGQGPEFLTYFNYEAQQDKSGLPNDRFSAERPEGSISTLTIQRTEQRDSAMYRCASSPRDRVVGNTIYFGEGSWLTVV.

V usage is TRBV5-1 and J usage is TRBJ1-2, with TRBD1 identical over 9 bases. In germline, CDR1 is SGHRS, CDR2 YFSETQ. CDR3 length: 16 residues. V dropped 0 bases and J dropped 6; count of bases not matched to a gene: 9. Here the CDR3 DNA reads TGCGCCAGCAGCTTGGACCCATGGACAGGGGAAGATGGCTACACCTTC. It is translated as CASSLDPWTGEDGYTF.

The rearrangement joins TRBV12-5 to TRBJ2-5; D ambiguous. Germline loops: CDR1 LGHNT, CDR2 FRNRAP. The CDR3 contains 16 residues. Between the trimmed V and J ends, which lost 7 bases and 6 bases, there was a span of 24 bases. The CDR3 nucleotides read TGTGCTAGTGACGCCGCGGAGAAGAGGCACTCAAAGACCCAGTACTTC. This sequence encodes CASDAAEKRHSKTQYF.

This clone was picked up one time. This rearrangement joins TRBV9 to TRBJ2-7; D ambiguous. Trimming cost V 0 bases and J 7 bases, with 11 bases left between them. From germline, CDR1 is SGDLS and CDR2 YYNGEE. The CDR3 runs to 13 residues. The CDR3 region has the DNA TGTGCCAGCAGCGTAGACTCGGGTGGGGAGCAGTACTTC. Translated, it gives CASSVDSGGEQYF.

V is TRBV29-1 and J is TRBJ2-5, with 7 positions matching TRBD2. The trim removed 4 bases at V and 4 bases at J, leaving 6 bases unmatched. The length of the CDR3 is 13 residues. CDR1 is SQVTM and CDR2 is ANQGSEA in the germline V gene. Written as DNA, the CDR3 is TGCAGCGTTGGAAAGGGAGGGAGAGAGACCCAGTACTTC. Protein sequence: CSVGKGGRETQYF. The whole variable domain, remainder taken from reference TRBV29-1 and TRBJ2-5, is SAVISQKPSRDICQRGTSLTIQCQVDSQVTMMFWYRQQPGQSLTLIATANQGSEATYESGFVIDKFPISRPNLTFSTLTVSNMSPEDSSIYLCSVGKGGRETQYFGPGTRLLVL.

The chain uses TRBV4-1 and TRBJ2-3, with D possibly TRBD2 on 7 matching bases. V was clipped by 2 bases and J by 1 base, with 13 bases between them. CDR1 and CDR2 from the germline V gene are MGHRA and YSYEKL. The CDR3 spans 16 residues. CDR3 sequence: CASSQPVRGRTDTQYF. CDR3 nucleotides: TGCGCCAGCAGCCAACCGGTGCGGGGGCGCACAGATACGCAGTATTTT.

The rearrangement uses TRBV9 and TRBJ2-3, with 10 bases aligning to TRBD1. There are 19 residues in the CDR3. Germline V CDR1 and CDR2: SGDLS, YYNGEE. J lost 1 base, V lost 0 bases, and 11 bases had no gene match. The CDR3 nucleotides are TGTGCCAGCAGCGTAGGGCACGCCGGGACAGGGGAAGGCACAGATACGCAGTATTTT. This translates into CASSVGHAGTGEGTDTQYF. Using reference TRBV9 and TRBJ2-3 for the parts outside the CDR3, the full variable domain is DSGVTQTPKHLITATGQRVTLRCSPRSGDLSVYWYQQSLDQGLQFLIQYYNGEERAKGNILERFSAQQFPDLHSELNLSSLELGDSALYFCASSVGHAGTGEGTDTQYFGPGTRLTVL.

This clone was found a few times. V usage is TRBV4-3 and J usage is TRBJ2-2; the D is unclear. The germline CDR1 and CDR2 sequences are LGHNA and YSLEER. The CDR3 runs 16 residues. With 1 base removed from V and 5 bases from J, the gap between germline ends came to 14 bases. CDR3 sequence reads: CASSQAEFFGTGELFF. CDR3 DNA sequence: TGCGCCAGCAGCCAAGCGGAGTTCTTCGGGACCGGGGAGCTGTTTTTT.

This clone was observed a handful of times. The chain recombines TRBV5-4 with TRBJ1-1; 9 positions agree with TRBD1. The V and J ends lost 5 bases and 7 bases, in that order; junction bases with no gene match: 6. This CDR3 has 13 amino acids. Germline CDR1 is SGHNT and CDR2 is YYREEE (reference sequence). CDR3 protein: CASRPGQGVEAFF. CDR3 bases: TGTGCCAGCAGGCCGGGACAGGGTGTTGAAGCTTTCTTT. Using reference TRBV5-4 and TRBJ1-1 for the parts outside the CDR3, the full variable domain is ETGVTQSPTHLIKTRGQQVTLRCSSQSGHNTVSWYQQALGQGPQFIFQYYREEENGRGNFPPRFSGLQFPNYSSELNVNALELDDSALYLCASRPGQGVEAFFGQGTRLTVV.

The chain combines TRBV10-3 with TRBJ2-1; D is possibly TRBD2 (5 bases). This CDR3 contains 13 residues. V lost 4 bases, J lost 10 bases, and 14 bases lay in between. Germline assignment: CDR1 ENHRY and CDR2 SYGVKD. The CDR3 nucleotides read TGTGCCATCAGTGTCACCAATAGGGAGGAGCAGTTCTTC. It translates to CAISVTNREEQFF.

The chain has TRBV16 and TRBJ2-5; 10 bases agree with TRBD1. V shed 4 bases, J shed 2 bases, and the junction held 4 bases outside the gene matches. Germline CDR1 KGHSY, CDR2 FQNENV. There are 15 residues in the CDR3. Here the CDR3 reads CASSPGTGDQETQYF. The CDR3 bases are TGTGCCAGCAGCCCCGGGACAGGGGATCAAGAGACCCAGTACTTC.

The CDR3 region has the DNA TGCGCCAGCAGCCTCCGGACTAGCGGCACCGGGGAGCTGTTTTTT. Its translation is CASSLRTSGTGELFF. The rearrangement uses TRBV4-1 and TRBJ2-2, with TRBD2 identical over 10 bases. CDR1 and CDR2 (germline): MGHRA, YSYEKL. V trimming: 4 bases; J trimming: 4 bases; junction bases outside the gene matches: 3. The CDR3 extends over 15 amino acids.

J is TRBJ1-5 and V is TRBV19, with D hard to call. The V gene lost 6 bases and the J gene lost 0 bases, with 15 bases spanning the gap. This CDR3 comprises 16 residues. The V gene's germline CDR1 is LNHDA and CDR2 SQIVND (reference sequence). The CDR3 reads CASSNRERYSNQPQHF. The CDR3 nucleotides are TGTGCCAGTAGCAATCGGGAAAGATATAGCAATCAGCCCCAGCATTTT.

The rearrangement joins TRBV5-6 to TRBJ2-1; TRBD2 might be the D (5 bases). V was pared by 0 bases and J by 4 bases, with 11 bases between. The germline V gene encodes CDR1 SGHDT and CDR2 YYEEEE. The CDR3 extends over 15 amino acids. The CDR3 DNA reads as TGTGCCAGCAGCTTGGCTAGCCCGCCATACAATGAGCAGTTCTTC. Protein sequence: CASSLASPPYNEQFF. Supplemented by reference TRBV5-6 and TRBJ2-1, the full variable domain reads DAGVTQSPTHLIKTRGQQVTLRCSPKSGHDTVSWYQQALGQGPQFIFQYYEEEERQRGNFPDRFSGHQFPNYSSELNVNALLLGDSALYLCASSLASPPYNEQFFGPGTRLTVL.

This clone has more than one count but fewer than ten. The chain combines TRBV7-2 with TRBJ2-5; 9 bases map to TRBD1. Germline-derived CDR1 and CDR2 are SGHTA and FQGNSA. V shed 0 bases, J shed 6 bases, and the junction held 8 bases outside the gene matches. The CDR3 covers 16 residues. CDR3 nucleotides: TGTGCCAGCAGCTTAGCCTTCGACAGGGGGTTCAAGACCCAGTACTTC. As protein: CASSLAFDRGFKTQYF.